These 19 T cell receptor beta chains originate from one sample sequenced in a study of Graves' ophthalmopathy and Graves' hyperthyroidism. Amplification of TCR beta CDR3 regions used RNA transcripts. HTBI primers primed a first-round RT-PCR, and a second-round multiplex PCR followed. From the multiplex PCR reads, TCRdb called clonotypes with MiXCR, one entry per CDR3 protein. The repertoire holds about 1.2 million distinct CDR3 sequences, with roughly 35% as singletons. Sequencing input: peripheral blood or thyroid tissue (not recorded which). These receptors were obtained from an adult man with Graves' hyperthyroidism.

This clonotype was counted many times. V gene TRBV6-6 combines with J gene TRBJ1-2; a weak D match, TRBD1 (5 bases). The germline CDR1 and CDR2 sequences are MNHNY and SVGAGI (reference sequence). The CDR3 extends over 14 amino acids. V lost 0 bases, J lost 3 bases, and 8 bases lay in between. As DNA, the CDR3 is TGTGCCAGCAGTTACTCGACAGATTACTATGGCTACACCTTC. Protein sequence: CASSYSTDYYGYTF.

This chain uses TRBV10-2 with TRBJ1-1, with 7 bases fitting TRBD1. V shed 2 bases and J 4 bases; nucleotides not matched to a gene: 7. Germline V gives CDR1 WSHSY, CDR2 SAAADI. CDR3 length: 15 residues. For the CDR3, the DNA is TGCGCCAGCAGTGAGCGAGGGGGCGCCGGCACTGAAGCTTTCTTT. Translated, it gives CASSERGGAGTEAFF.

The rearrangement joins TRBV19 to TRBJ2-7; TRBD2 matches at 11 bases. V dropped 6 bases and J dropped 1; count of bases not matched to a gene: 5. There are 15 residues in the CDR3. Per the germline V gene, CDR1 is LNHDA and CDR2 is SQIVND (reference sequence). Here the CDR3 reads CASRTSGAKSYEQYF. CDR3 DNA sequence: TGTGCCAGTAGGACTAGCGGGGCAAAATCCTACGAGCAGTACTTC.

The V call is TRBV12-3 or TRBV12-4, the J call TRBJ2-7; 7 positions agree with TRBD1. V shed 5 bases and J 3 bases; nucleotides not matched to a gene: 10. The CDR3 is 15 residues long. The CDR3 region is CASSGGQHAYYEQYF. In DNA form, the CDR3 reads TGTGCCAGCAGTGGGGGACAGCACGCCTACTACGAGCAGTACTTC.

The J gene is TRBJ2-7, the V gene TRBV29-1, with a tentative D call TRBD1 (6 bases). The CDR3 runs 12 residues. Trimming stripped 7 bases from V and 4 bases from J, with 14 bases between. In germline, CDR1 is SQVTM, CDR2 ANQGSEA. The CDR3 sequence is CSATGTQYEQYF. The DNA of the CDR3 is TGCAGCGCCACCGGGACACAGTACGAGCAGTACTTC.

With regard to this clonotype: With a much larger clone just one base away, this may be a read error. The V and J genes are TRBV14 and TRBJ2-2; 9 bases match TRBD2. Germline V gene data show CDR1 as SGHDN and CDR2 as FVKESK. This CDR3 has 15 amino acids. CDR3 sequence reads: CTSSSEREVTGELFF. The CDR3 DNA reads TGTACCAGCAGCTCTGAGCGGGAGGTGACCGGGGAGCTGTTTTTT.

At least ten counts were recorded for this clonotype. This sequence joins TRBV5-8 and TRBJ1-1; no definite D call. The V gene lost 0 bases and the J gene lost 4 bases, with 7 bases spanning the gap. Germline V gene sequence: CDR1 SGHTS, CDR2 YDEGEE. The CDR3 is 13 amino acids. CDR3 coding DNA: TGTGCCAGCAGCTTGGTCATGAGCACTGAAGCTTTCTTT. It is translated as CASSLVMSTEAFF.

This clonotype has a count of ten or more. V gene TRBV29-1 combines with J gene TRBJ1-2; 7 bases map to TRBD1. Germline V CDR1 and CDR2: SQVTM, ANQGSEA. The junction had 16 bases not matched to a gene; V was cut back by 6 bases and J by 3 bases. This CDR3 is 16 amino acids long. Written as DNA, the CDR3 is TGCAGCGTCGGCCCCTTAGAGAGGGGGCAGGACTATGGCTACACCTTC. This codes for CSVGPLERGQDYGYTF.

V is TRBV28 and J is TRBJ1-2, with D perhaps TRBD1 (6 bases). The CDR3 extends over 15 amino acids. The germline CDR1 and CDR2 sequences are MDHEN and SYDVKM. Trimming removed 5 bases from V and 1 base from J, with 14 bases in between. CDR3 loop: CASSLRQANNYGYTF. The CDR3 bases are TGTGCCAGCAGTCTAAGACAGGCGAATAACTATGGCTACACCTTC.

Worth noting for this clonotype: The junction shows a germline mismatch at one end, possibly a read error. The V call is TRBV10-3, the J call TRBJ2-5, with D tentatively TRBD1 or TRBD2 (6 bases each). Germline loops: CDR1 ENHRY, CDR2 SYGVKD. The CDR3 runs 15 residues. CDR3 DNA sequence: TGTGCCAGCAGTTACTCGAGCCCGGGGGCAGAGACCCAGTACTTC. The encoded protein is CASSYSSPGAETQYF.

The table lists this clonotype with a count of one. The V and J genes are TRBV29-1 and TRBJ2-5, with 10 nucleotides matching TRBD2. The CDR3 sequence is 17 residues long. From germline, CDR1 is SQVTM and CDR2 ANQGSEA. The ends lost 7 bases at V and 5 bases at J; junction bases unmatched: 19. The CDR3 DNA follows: TGCAGCGCCGAAGGGCTCAGCGGGAGGGCCGGCTCGGAGACCCAGTACTTC. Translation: CSAEGLSGRAGSETQYF.

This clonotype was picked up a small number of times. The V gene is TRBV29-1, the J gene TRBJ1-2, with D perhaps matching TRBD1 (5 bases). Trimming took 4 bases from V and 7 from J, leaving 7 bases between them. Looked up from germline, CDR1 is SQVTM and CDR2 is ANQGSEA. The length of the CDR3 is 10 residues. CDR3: CSVAGSGYTF. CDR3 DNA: TGCAGCGTTGCAGGGAGTGGCTACACCTTC. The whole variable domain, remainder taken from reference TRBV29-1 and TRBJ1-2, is SAVISQKPSRDICQRGTSLTIQCQVDSQVTMMFWYRQQPGQSLTLIATANQGSEATYESGFVIDKFPISRPNLTFSTLTVSNMSPEDSSIYLCSVAGSGYTFGSGTRLTVV.

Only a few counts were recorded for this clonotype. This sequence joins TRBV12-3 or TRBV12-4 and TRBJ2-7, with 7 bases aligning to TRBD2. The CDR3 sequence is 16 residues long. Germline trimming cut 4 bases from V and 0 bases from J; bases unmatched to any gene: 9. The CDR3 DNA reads TGTGCCAGCAGTTGGGCTAGCGGTTATCCCTCCTACGAGCAGTACTTC. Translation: CASSWASGYPSYEQYF.

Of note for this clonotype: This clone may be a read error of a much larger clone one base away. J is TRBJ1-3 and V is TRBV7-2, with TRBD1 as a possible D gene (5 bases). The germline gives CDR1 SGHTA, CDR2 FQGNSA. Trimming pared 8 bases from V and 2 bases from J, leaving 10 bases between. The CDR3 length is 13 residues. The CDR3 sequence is CASDQGTGNTIYF. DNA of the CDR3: TGTGCCAGCGACCAGGGTACTGGAAACACCATATATTTT.

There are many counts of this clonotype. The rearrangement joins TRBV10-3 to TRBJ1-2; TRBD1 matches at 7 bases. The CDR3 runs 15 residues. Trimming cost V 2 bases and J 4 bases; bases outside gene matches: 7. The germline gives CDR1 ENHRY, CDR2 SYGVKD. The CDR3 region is CAISELRTGLYGYTF. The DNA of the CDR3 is TGTGCCATCAGTGAGCTCAGGACAGGACTCTATGGCTACACCTTC.

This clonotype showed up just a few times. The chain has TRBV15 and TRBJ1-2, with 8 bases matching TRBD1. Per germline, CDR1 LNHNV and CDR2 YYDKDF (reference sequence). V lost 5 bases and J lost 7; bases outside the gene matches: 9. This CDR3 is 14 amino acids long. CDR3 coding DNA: TGTGCCACCAGCGGGGAGACAGGGGTGGCTGGCTACACCTTC. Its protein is CATSGETGVAGYTF.

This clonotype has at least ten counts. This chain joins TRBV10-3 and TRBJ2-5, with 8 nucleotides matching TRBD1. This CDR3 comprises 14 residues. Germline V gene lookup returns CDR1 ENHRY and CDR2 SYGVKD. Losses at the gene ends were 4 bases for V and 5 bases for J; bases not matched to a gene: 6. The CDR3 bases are TGTGCCATCAGTGCCACAGGGGGGAGCGAGACCCAGTACTTC. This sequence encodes CAISATGGSETQYF.

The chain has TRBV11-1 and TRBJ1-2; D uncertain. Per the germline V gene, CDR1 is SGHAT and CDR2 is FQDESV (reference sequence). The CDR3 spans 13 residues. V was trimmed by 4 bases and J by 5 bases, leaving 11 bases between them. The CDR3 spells CASSSTEDYGYTF. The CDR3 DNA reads TGTGCCAGCAGCTCCACAGAAGATTATGGCTACACCTTC.

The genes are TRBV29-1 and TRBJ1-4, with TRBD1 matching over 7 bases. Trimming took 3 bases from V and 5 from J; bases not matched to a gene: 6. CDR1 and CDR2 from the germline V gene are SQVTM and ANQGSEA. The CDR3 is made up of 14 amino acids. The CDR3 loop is CSVEGRTGNEKLFF. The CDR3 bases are TGCAGCGTTGAGGGGAGGACAGGCAATGAAAAACTGTTTTTT.